Listed below are T cell receptor beta chains from one sample, sequenced in a study of T cell responses to AZD1222 COVID-19 vaccine. Sequencing was performed with immunoSEQ multiplex PCR; in TCRdb, only in-frame clones are kept and a portion is missing. This table holds fewer than 200,000 clones, about 92% found once. The input for sequencing was peripheral blood, taken on day 0 of AZD1222 vaccination. All receptors come from an adult in good health. Each CDR3 is given with its conserved first and last residue. A D gene is named only where the DNA matches it firmly. Size values are once, few and many counts, or a class for expanded clones, and some rows have none.

D gene	V gene	clone size	J gene	CDR3 DNA	CDR3 protein
TRBD2	TRBV27	few	TRBJ2-1	TGTGCCAGCAGTTTCCGAGCGGGGGGTTTTTACAATGAGCAGTTCTTC	CASSFRAGGFYNEQFF
-	TRBV10-3	-	TRBJ2-5	TGTGCCATCAGTGAGTCATCGGGGGAAGAGACCCAGTACTTC	CAISESSGEETQYF
-	TRBV7-2	-	TRBJ2-1	TGTGCCAGCAGCTTGGGCGATGAGCAGTTCTTC	CASSLGDEQFF
-	TRBV2	-	TRBJ2-1	TGTGCCAGCACGTTCAGGAATGAGCAGTTCTTC	CASTFRNEQFF
-	TRBV6-1	-	TRBJ1-1	TGTGCCAGCAGTGAACCGGGCCGCAACACTGAAGCTTTCTTT	CASSEPGRNTEAFF
-	TRBV14	once	TRBJ1-2	TGTGCCAGCAGCCAAGAGGGGAGCCCACTGAGTAATGCCAACTATGGCTACACCTTC	CASSQEGSPLSNANYGYTF
-	TRBV19	-	TRBJ2-5	TGTGCCAGTAGTATAGAGGGGTACCCGGGGGCGGAAGAGACCCAGTACTTC	CASSIEGYPGAEETQYF
TRBD1	TRBV28	-	TRBJ1-2	TGTGCCAGCAGTTCCGGGACAGAGTTCTACTATGGCTACACCTTC	CASSSGTEFYYGYTF
-	TRBV19	few	TRBJ2-1	TGTGCCAGTAGTAACCCACAATCCTACAATGAGCAGTTCTTC	CASSNPQSYNEQFF
TRBD1	TRBV3-1/TRBV3-2	-	TRBJ2-1	TGTGCCAGCAGCCAAGTTAGGACAGGGGTTGCCAATGAGCAGTTCTTC	CASSQVRTGVANEQFF
-	TRBV7-9	-	TRBJ1-5	TGTGCCAGCAGCCCCGGGGGGGGCAATCAGCCCCAGCATTTT	CASSPGGGNQPQHF
-	TRBV18	-	TRBJ2-7	TGTGCCAGCTCACCACAGGAAGGACAGAAGGATTACGAGCAGTACTTC	CASSPQEGQKDYEQYF
TRBD1	TRBV6-5	-	TRBJ2-7	TGTGCCAGCACCTCCGGGACAGGGGACTACGAGCAGTACTTC	CASTSGTGDYEQYF
-	TRBV5-6	-	TRBJ1-2	TGTGCCAGCAGCTTTCCCCTTTCCGGGGGGCCGGGGGGCTACACCTTC	CASSFPLSGGPGGYTF
-	TRBV11-2	-	TRBJ1-1	TGTGCCAGCAGCAGGGGGGATCTGAACACTGAAGCTTTCTTT	CASSRGDLNTEAFF
-	TRBV6-5	-	TRBJ1-5	TGTGCCAGCAGTTACTCAGGGGGGTCTCTCCAGCATTTT	CASSYSGGSLQHF
-	TRBV5-1	-	TRBJ1-1	TGCGCCAGCAGCTTGGGTCTTTTGTCACAGGGGAACACTGAAGCTTTCTTT	CASSLGLLSQGNTEAFF
TRBD1	TRBV5-1	-	TRBJ1-1	TGCGCCAGCAGCCCGAGGGGTGGGACAGTGGAGAACACTGAAGCTTTCTTT	CASSPRGGTVENTEAFF
-	TRBV7-2	-	TRBJ2-3	TGTGCCAGCAGCTTAGGGGGGGGCGCAGATACGCAGTATTTT	CASSLGGGADTQYF
-	TRBV18	-	TRBJ1-1	TGTGCCAGCTCACCACTCAACCCGAACACTGAAGCTTTCTTT	CASSPLNPNTEAFF
TRBD1	TRBV27	-	TRBJ1-1	TGTGCCAGCAGTACAGGGGGCTGGGGAACTGAAGCTTTCTTT	CASSTGGWGTEAFF
-	TRBV6-5	-	TRBJ2-7	TGTGCCAGCACACAACCGGATGGGGGAGGGCAGTACTTC	CASTQPDGGGQYF
TRBD1	TRBV6-4	-	TRBJ1-4	TGTGCCAGCAGTGAAGTCCAGGGGGCTAATGAAAAACTGTTTTTT	CASSEVQGANEKLFF
-	TRBV18	-	TRBJ1-2	TGTGCCAGCTCACGGGGGGAAGACTATGGCTACACCTTC	CASSRGEDYGYTF
-	TRBV6-5	-	TRBJ1-1	TGTGCCAGCAGTTACCCCCCGGGCGTGGACAGAACTGAAGCTTTCTTT	CASSYPPGVDRTEAFF
-	TRBV4-1	once	TRBJ1-6	TGCGCCAGCAGCCAAGGGCAGGCTCGTAATTCACCCCTCCACTTT	CASSQGQARNSPLHF
TRBD1	TRBV2	-	TRBJ1-1	TGTGCCAGCAGTCTGGGGACAGTGAACACTGAAGCTTTCTTT	CASSLGTVNTEAFF
-	TRBV7-9	-	TRBJ2-1	TGTGCCAGCAGCCAATTCCAGGGGTCGGATGAGCAGTTCTTC	CASSQFQGSDEQFF
TRBD1	TRBV7-2	-	TRBJ2-1	TGTGCCAGCAGCGGGGACAGGGGATTTAACAATGAGCAGTTCTTC	CASSGDRGFNNEQFF
-	TRBV28	-	TRBJ1-1	TGTGCCAGCAGGCTACAGCGTGAAGCTTTCTTT	CASRLQREAFF
-	TRBV30	-	TRBJ1-2	TGTGCCTGGAGAGGCCTGGGTGGCTACACCTTC	CAWRGLGGYTF
TRBD1	TRBV5-1	-	TRBJ1-2	TGCGCCAGCAGCGTAGTTGGGACAGGGTATGGCTACACCTTC	CASSVVGTGYGYTF
TRBD1	TRBV29-1	-	TRBJ1-2	TGCAGCGTTGGTATTGGGACAGGGAGTTATGGCTACACCTTC	CSVGIGTGSYGYTF